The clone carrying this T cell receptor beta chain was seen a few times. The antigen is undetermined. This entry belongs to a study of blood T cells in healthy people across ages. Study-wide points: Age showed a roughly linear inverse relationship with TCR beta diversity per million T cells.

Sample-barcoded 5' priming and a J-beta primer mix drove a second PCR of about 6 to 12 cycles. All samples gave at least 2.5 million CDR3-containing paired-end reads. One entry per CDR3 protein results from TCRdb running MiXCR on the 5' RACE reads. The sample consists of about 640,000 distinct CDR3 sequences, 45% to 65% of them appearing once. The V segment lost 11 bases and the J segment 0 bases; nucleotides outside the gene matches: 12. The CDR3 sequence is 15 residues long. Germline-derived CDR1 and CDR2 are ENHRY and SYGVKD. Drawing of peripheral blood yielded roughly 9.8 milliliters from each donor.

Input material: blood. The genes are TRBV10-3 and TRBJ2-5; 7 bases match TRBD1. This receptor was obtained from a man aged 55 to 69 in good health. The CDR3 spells CASRSNRGDQETQYF. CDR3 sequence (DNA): TGTGCCTCCCGATCTAACAGGGGCGACCAAGAGACCCAGTACTTC.